This TCR beta chain is from a study of T-cell memory formation after mild COVID-19. The germline V and J ends were trimmed by 8 bases and 4 bases, with 11 bases remaining between them. CDR3 length: 12 amino acids. CDR1 is LNHDA and CDR2 is SQIVND in the germline V gene (reference sequence). The 5'RACE method, run with constant-segment primers, produced TCR alpha and TCR beta cDNA libraries (carrying sample barcodes and UMIs). TCRdb used MiXCR to reprocess the 5' RACE reads, holding one entry per CDR3 protein. The sample lists 250,000 to 400,000 distinct CDR3 sequences, roughly an eighth occurring once. Regarding the study as a whole: Whereas later expanders leaned CD4+, clones contracting day 15 to 85 showed a balanced CD4/CD8 makeup. Second-wave clones with a day 37 peak had unconfirmed SARS-CoV-2 specificity.

Concerning this clonotype: The antigen remains unidentified.

This sequence originates from a man aged 18-30 years who had mild COVID-19 (a few samples of this study predate the infection). Cell type and time point are not known. Sequencing input: PBMCs or a T cell subset sorted from them (not recorded which). The rearrangement uses TRBV19 and TRBJ1-2, with D uncertain. CDR3 protein: CASDSGIYGYTF. The DNA of the CDR3 is TGTGCCAGTGATTCGGGGATCTATGGCTACACCTTC.